This TCR beta chain was obtained from a study of T cells after yellow fever vaccination. Looking at the study overall: With SMART-Seq v4 Ultra Low Input, the fractions containing low cell numbers were prepared.

The authors made TCR cDNA by 5'RACE template switching, adding a universal primer site and UMIs. Each CDR3 protein gets one entry after TCRdb re-called the 5' RACE reads with MiXCR. Of some 120,000 distinct CDR3 sequences listed, approximately 9% are singletons. Germline CDR1 reads MDHEN; CDR2 reads SYDVKM. The CDR3 is made up of 17 amino acids. With V trimmed by 5 bases and J by 6 bases, 12 bases remained unmatched. The sequence came from a man aged 18 to 30 who received the YFV17D yellow fever vaccine. This chain links TRBV28 with TRBJ2-2, with TRBD2 matching 10 bases. The specimen comprised CD8+ T cells sorted from PBMCs, sampled on the day of the yellow fever booster vaccination. For the CDR3, the DNA is TGTGCCAGCAGTCGACGGGGAGGGCTAGCGGGGGCCGGGGAGCTGTTTTTT. Amino acids: CASSRRGGLAGAGELFF.